This T cell receptor (beta chain) was profiled in a study of T-cell memory formation after mild COVID-19. Study details: Clustering of TCRs was largely donor specific. Study conclusions and caveats: The finding that pre-infection memory included some responding clones suggested that cross-reactive memory joined. A second wave of clones peaked on day 37, and their SARS-CoV-2 specificity went unconfirmed.

TCRdb re-called the 5' RACE reads through MiXCR, storing one row per CDR3 protein. The table records around 310,000 distinct CDR3 sequences, approximately 14% of them present only once. Germline-derived CDR1 and CDR2 are MNHNY and SVGAGI (reference sequence). The CDR3 length is 15 residues. Trimming pared 2 bases from V and 6 bases from J, leaving 14 bases between. With respect to this clonotype: Its cognate antigen is unknown.

Sequencing was carried out using PBMCs or a T cell subset sorted from them (not recorded which). This receptor was taken from a man between 18 and 35 years old who had mild COVID-19 (a few samples of this study predate the infection). Cell type and time point are not known. V gene TRBV6-6 combines with J gene TRBJ2-1; TRBD2 might be the D (6 bases). CDR3 DNA: TGTGCCAGCAGTTACGGCGCGGGGAAATTCAATGAGCAGTTCTTC. Translating gives CASSYGAGKFNEQFF.